A selection of T cell receptor beta chains follows, all from one sample in a study of cytomegalovirus exposure and HLA in healthy donors. Profiling relied on immunoSEQ multiplex PCR, and the TCRdb table lists in-frame clones only, not all of them. The data hold 130,000 or so clones, with approximately 90% observed a single time. Sequencing was done on a sample of PBMCs. Every receptor here comes from a woman aged 18-29 years in good health and CMV-seronegative. Each CDR3 is given with its conserved first and last residue. The order of the fields is J gene, V gene, CDR3 protein.

J gene: TRBJ2-1; V gene: TRBV21-1; CDR3 protein: CASSKTVRLKGLELHEQFF
J gene: TRBJ2-7; V gene: TRBV19; CDR3 protein: CASSNRDAYEQYF
J gene: TRBJ1-1; V gene: TRBV15; CDR3 protein: CATSRDRGNTEAFF
J gene: TRBJ2-7; V gene: TRBV15; CDR3 protein: CATSRVRTGGDEQYF
J gene: TRBJ2-7; V gene: TRBV7-9; CDR3 protein: CASSPNRNAQRRDYEQYF
J gene: TRBJ1-1; V gene: TRBV28; CDR3 protein: CASAEGGKAEAFF
J gene: TRBJ1-1; V gene: TRBV7-9; CDR3 protein: CASRHQGTEAFF
J gene: TRBJ1-1; V gene: TRBV30; CDR3 protein: CAWSAPGEAFF
J gene: TRBJ1-1; V gene: TRBV28; CDR3 protein: CASLSQGLSEAFF
J gene: TRBJ2-6; V gene: TRBV2; CDR3 protein: CASRESSGANVLTF
J gene: TRBJ2-1; V gene: TRBV15; CDR3 protein: CATSRRGEYNEQFF
J gene: TRBJ2-5; V gene: TRBV25-1; CDR3 protein: CASSESRGGETQYF
J gene: TRBJ2-1; V gene: TRBV5-1; CDR3 protein: CASSLGRGTYNEQFF
J gene: TRBJ1-5; V gene: TRBV19; CDR3 protein: CASSRRDRNQPQHF
J gene: TRBJ1-5; V gene: TRBV5-8; CDR3 protein: CASSLAIRGGSNQPQHF
J gene: TRBJ2-3; V gene: TRBV7-9; CDR3 protein: CASSLRLAGSTDTQYF
J gene: TRBJ1-3; V gene: TRBV19; CDR3 protein: CASRSSYRDNSGNTIYF
J gene: TRBJ2-1; V gene: TRBV6-5; CDR3 protein: CASSQDRGQNNEQFF
J gene: TRBJ2-3; V gene: TRBV28; CDR3 protein: CASSPPTGIAGRADTQYF
J gene: TRBJ1-2; V gene: TRBV5-6; CDR3 protein: CASRPTGISGYTF
J gene: TRBJ2-7; V gene: TRBV2; CDR3 protein: CASSVRTWEVEQYF
J gene: TRBJ1-2; V gene: TRBV7-8; CDR3 protein: CASSNRTGFYYGYTF
J gene: TRBJ1-1; V gene: TRBV27; CDR3 protein: CASSLTRVNTEAFF
J gene: TRBJ2-7; V gene: TRBV9; CDR3 protein: CASSPWGGTRSHEQYF